One sample yielded the 25 T cell receptor beta chains listed below, sequenced in a study of control samples from healthy donors and cancer patients. Assay used: immunoSEQ multiplex PCR; TCRdb lists only in-frame clones, some missing. The profile shows 100,000 or so clones, about 89% of them singletons. Sequences were obtained from blood. All receptors derive from a man younger than 45 in good health.

This chain connects TRBV28 to TRBJ1-2; no definite D call. CDR1 is MDHEN and CDR2 is SYDVKM in the germline V gene. The CDR3 runs to 12 residues. The germline V and J ends were trimmed by 3 bases and 5 bases, with 7 bases remaining between them. CDR3 sequence: CASSFLAYGYTF. For the CDR3, the DNA is TGTGCCAGCAGTTTTCTTGCGTATGGCTACACCTTC.

The chain has TRBV7-2 and TRBJ2-1, with D maybe TRBD2 (6 bases). This CDR3 spans 14 amino acids. The germline CDR1 and CDR2 sequences are SGHTA and FQGNSA. The V end was cut by 4 bases, the J end by 8 bases, with 15 bases between. CDR3: CASSSGTYGHEQFF. In DNA, the CDR3 is TGTGCCAGCAGCTCCGGGACTTATGGGCATGAGCAGTTCTTC.

The chain carries TRBV5-6 and TRBJ1-4, with D maybe TRBD1 (5 bases). Trimming stripped 3 bases from V and 7 bases from J, with 13 bases between. CDR1 is SGHDT, CDR2 YYEEEE, per germline. This CDR3 contains 14 residues. CDR3 residues: CASSSPLGREKLFF. In DNA form, the CDR3 reads TGTGCCAGCAGCTCACCGTTGGGGCGTGAAAAACTGTTTTTT.

The chain carries TRBV9 and TRBJ1-2; no definite D call. Germline lookup yields CDR1 SGDLS and CDR2 YYNGEE. The CDR3 length is 13 residues. V was clipped by 4 bases and J by 6 bases, with 13 bases between them. The chain's CDR3 is CASSPHRADGYTF. The DNA for the CDR3 is TGTGCCAGCAGCCCACATCGGGCAGATGGCTACACCTTC.

The sample holds one count of this clone. V and J are TRBV30 and TRBJ2-7; TRBD2 aligns across 9 bases. Germline lookup yields CDR1 GTSNPN and CDR2 SVGIG (reference sequence). V was clipped by 2 bases and J by 6 bases; unmatched bases: 11. The CDR3 sequence is 15 residues long. CDR3 in amino acids: CAWSLSGSVYGEQYF. Written as DNA, the CDR3 is TGTGCCTGGAGTCTTAGCGGGAGTGTGTACGGCGAGCAGTACTTC.

This chain uses TRBV12-3 or TRBV12-4 with TRBJ1-2; possible D gene TRBD1, 5 bases. The CDR3 is made up of 13 amino acids. The ends were cut back, 4 bases at V and 3 bases at J, with 9 bases in the middle. CDR3 sequence: CASSSRDDYGYTF. CDR3 DNA sequence: TGTGCCAGCAGTTCCAGGGATGACTATGGCTACACCTTC.

The V gene is TRBV19, the J gene TRBJ2-1; TRBD2 agrees at 10 bases. The CDR3 runs 17 residues. V lost 2 bases to trimming and J lost 5 bases; unmatched junction nucleotides: 9. Germline values: CDR1 LNHDA, CDR2 SQIVND (reference sequence). CDR3 region: CASSIFLAGASDNEQFF. In nucleotides, the CDR3 is TGTGCCAGTAGTATATTCCTAGCGGGAGCTTCTGACAATGAGCAGTTCTTC.

V gene TRBV30 combines with J gene TRBJ1-6; D might be TRBD1 (6 bases). The CDR3 spans 15 residues. CDR1 is GTSNPN, CDR2 SVGIG, per germline (reference sequence). The ends were cut back, 0 bases at V and 5 bases at J, with 11 bases in the middle. CDR3 residues: CAWSVGGANNSPLHF. The CDR3 coding sequence is TGTGCCTGGAGTGTTGGGGGGGCCAATAATTCACCCCTCCACTTT.

The chain carries TRBV21-1 and TRBJ2-2; the table's D call of TRBD1 was not tested on the DNA. TRBV21-1 is noted as a pseudogene. This CDR3 contains 14 residues. CDR3 in DNA: TGTGCCAGTCGGGGACACCATAGGACCGGGGAGCTGTTTTTT. Amino acid sequence: CASRGHHRTGELFF.

The chain carries TRBV5-5 and TRBJ2-7; 8 nucleotides agree with TRBD1. The J segment lost 0 bases and the V segment lost 3 bases, leaving 5 bases of the junction unmatched. Germline V gene lookup returns CDR1 SGHKS and CDR2 YYEKEE (reference sequence). This CDR3 is 15 amino acids long. CDR3 protein: CASSWKGQVSYEQYF. In DNA, the CDR3 is TGTGCCAGCAGCTGGAAGGGACAGGTCTCCTACGAGCAGTACTTC.

The V and J genes are TRBV19 and TRBJ2-2; D is perhaps TRBD1 (5 bases). CDR3 length: 14 residues. CDR1 and CDR2 from the germline V gene are LNHDA and SQIVND (reference sequence). V was trimmed by 7 bases and J by 6 bases, leaving 15 bases between them. CDR3 DNA sequence: TGTGCCAGTAATGACAACTGGGGCCCCGGGGAGCTGTTTTTT. Encoded protein: CASNDNWGPGELFF.

The J gene is TRBJ1-3, the V gene TRBV27; D gene ambiguous. The V and J ends lost 6 bases and 4 bases respectively, with 4 bases between them. The CDR3 is 11 residues long. Germline V gene sequence: CDR1 MNHEY, CDR2 SMNVEV (reference sequence). The CDR3: CASRVGNTIYF. The CDR3, as DNA: TGTGCCAGCAGAGTCGGAAACACCATATATTTT.

J is TRBJ2-2 and V is TRBV9; 12 bases match TRBD2. The length of the CDR3 is 16 residues. Germline CDR1 and CDR2: SGDLS and YYNGEE. J lost 4 bases, V lost 7 bases, and 8 bases had no gene match. CDR3 region: CASSLAGGRGTGELFF. CDR3 nucleotides: TGTGCCAGCTCGCTAGCGGGGGGGCGCGGCACCGGGGAGCTGTTTTTT.

This clone was picked up a small number of times. The rearrangement links TRBV4-1 to TRBJ1-5, with D tentatively TRBD1 (6 bases). From germline, CDR1 is MGHRA and CDR2 YSYEKL. The CDR3 contains 17 residues. Trimming cost V 1 base and J 5 bases, with 18 bases left between them. CDR3 region: CASSQVSAGAGHQPQHF. CDR3 nucleotide sequence: TGCGCCAGCAGCCAAGTATCGGCGGGGGCAGGGCATCAGCCCCAGCATTTT.

The chain joins TRBV7-8 to TRBJ1-2; D is perhaps TRBD1 (5 bases). From germline, CDR1 is SGHVS and CDR2 FQNEAQ. V was clipped by 7 bases and J by 0 bases, with 15 bases between them. This CDR3 comprises 15 residues. CDR3 in DNA: TGTGCCAGCATCCCAGACAGCAAGCCTAACTATGGCTACACCTTC. It codes for CASIPDSKPNYGYTF.

The J gene is TRBJ2-3, the V gene TRBV7-7; the match to TRBD1 covers 8 bases. V dropped 6 bases and J dropped 5; count of bases not matched to a gene: 4. Germline CDR1 reads SSHAT; CDR2 reads FNYEAQ (reference sequence). CDR3 length: 13 residues. The CDR3 bases are TGTGCCAGCAGGGCCACAGGGGGAGATACGCAGTATTTT. This translates into CASRATGGDTQYF. The whole variable domain, filled in from reference TRBV7-7 and TRBJ2-3, reads GAGVSQSPRYKVTKRGQDVTLRCDPISSHATLYWYQQALGQGPEFLTYFNYEAQPDKSGLPSDRFSAERPEGSISTLTIQRTEQRDSAMYRCASRATGGDTQYFGPGTRLTVL.

The chain is built from TRBV7-9 and TRBJ2-1; weak D call: TRBD2 (5 bases). Germline V gives CDR1 SEHNR, CDR2 FQNEAQ (reference sequence). V was shortened by 6 bases and J by 1 base, with 13 bases between the two germline ends. The CDR3 spans 15 residues. DNA of the CDR3: TGTGCCAGCAGTCCGCCGGCGGGTTCCTACAATGAGCAGTTCTTC. Translating gives CASSPPAGSYNEQFF.

The chain has TRBV7-6 and TRBJ1-3; 7 positions match TRBD1. The CDR3 consists of 17 residues. V was clipped by 7 bases and J by 4 bases; unmatched bases: 16. Germline CDR1 SGHVS, CDR2 FNYEAQ. The CDR3 coding sequence is TGTGCCAGCAACCCATTTCCCAGGGGGAAGGAAGGAAACACCATATATTTT. Protein sequence: CASNPFPRGKEGNTIYF.

V is TRBV11-2 and J is TRBJ2-2; D might be TRBD2 (5 bases). There are 16 residues in the CDR3. Trimming took off 5 bases at V and 1 base at J, with 14 bases between the two ends. Germline CDR1 SGHAT, CDR2 FQNNGV. CDR3: CASSLSGGRNTGELFF. In DNA, the CDR3 is TGTGCCAGCAGCCTCTCCGGAGGCCGGAACACCGGGGAGCTGTTTTTT. Supplemented by reference TRBV11-2 and TRBJ2-2, the full variable domain reads EAGVAQSPRYKIIEKRQSVAFWCNPISGHATLYWYQQILGQGPKLLIQFQNNGVVDDSQLPKDRFSAERLKGVDSTLKIQPAKLEDSAVYLCASSLSGGRNTGELFFGEGSRLTVL.

The chain has TRBV13 and TRBJ1-2; D might be TRBD1 (6 bases). CDR1 and CDR2 (germline): PRHDT, FYEKMQ (reference sequence). Trimming left V 8 bases short and J 4 bases short, with 26 bases between. CDR3 size: 17 residues. CDR3 protein: CASGLKSMQGRRYGYTF. The CDR3 nucleotides read TGTGCCAGCGGCCTAAAGTCAATGCAGGGGCGGCGCTATGGCTACACCTTC.

This chain links TRBV19 with TRBJ1-1, with TRBD1 as a possible D gene (5 bases). The CDR3 covers 14 residues. Germline loops: CDR1 LNHDA, CDR2 SQIVND (reference sequence). V was trimmed by 5 bases and J by 1 base, leaving 11 bases between them. CDR3 nucleotide sequence: TGTGCCAGTAGTTTTACAGGCACGAACACTGAAGCTTTCTTT. Amino acid sequence: CASSFTGTNTEAFF.

The J gene is TRBJ2-3, the V gene TRBV19; 12 bases map to TRBD1. This CDR3 contains 17 residues. V shed 8 bases, J shed 1 base, and the junction held 10 bases outside the gene matches. Germline V gene lookup returns CDR1 LNHDA and CDR2 SQIVND (reference sequence). CDR3 loop: CASGYGTGGRRTDTQYF. In DNA, the CDR3 is TGTGCCAGTGGATACGGGACAGGGGGCCGGCGCACAGATACGCAGTATTTT.

This chain uses TRBV4-1 with TRBJ1-1, with D perhaps matching TRBD1 (5 bases). The V end was cut by 10 bases, the J end by 4 bases, with 13 bases between. The CDR3 runs 12 residues. Germline-derived CDR1 and CDR2 are MGHRA and YSYEKL. This CDR3 reads CATLGQGTEAFF. The CDR3 DNA follows: TGCGCCACCTTAGGCCAGGGCACTGAAGCTTTCTTT.

The J gene is TRBJ1-6, the V gene TRBV5-1; 7 bases match TRBD1. V was pared by 1 base and J by 10 bases, with 5 bases of the junction left unmatched. This CDR3 spans 14 amino acids. CDR1 is SGHRS, CDR2 YFSETQ, per germline. The CDR3 loop is CASSLRQGSSPLHF. CDR3 DNA sequence: TGCGCCAGCAGCTTGCGACAGGGTAGCTCACCCCTCCACTTT.

The CDR3 sequence: CASSHQLTGLAEAFF. In DNA, the CDR3 is TGTGCCAGCAGTCACCAACTCACAGGGTTAGCTGAAGCTTTCTTT. The chain uses TRBV7-9 and TRBJ1-1; TRBD1 might be the D (6 bases). From germline, CDR1 is SEHNR and CDR2 FQNEAQ (reference sequence). The CDR3 is 15 amino acids. The V and J ends lost 6 bases and 6 bases respectively, with 20 bases between them.